This record looks at one T cell receptor (beta chain) sequence and its context. What it recognizes is unknown. As to time point: pretreatment peripheral blood. Patient disease was locally advanced or metastatic urothelial carcinoma. This entry is derived from a study of PD-L1 blockade in urothelial cancer. Study background: Individuals in the cohort had been given 0 to 3 earlier chemotherapy regimens. The median T cell count in blood samples was roughly 140,000.

The data were produced by immunoSEQ multiplex PCR, yet TCRdb's version contains in-frame clones alone and is incomplete. The sample holds around 92,000 clones; 89% are singletons and the top ten take over 0.95%. V was shortened by 10 bases and J by 8 bases, with 17 bases between the two germline ends. Germline V gene data show CDR1 as MDHEN and CDR2 as SYDVKM. This CDR3 comprises 12 residues. Findings and caveats of the study: Durable-benefit cases showed more tumor-associated blood clone expansion at 3 weeks.

The genes are TRBV28 and TRBJ1-1; possible D gene TRBD1, 6 bases. This sample comprised PBMCs, obtained around atezolizumab (anti-PD-L1) treatment. This TCR was recovered from a woman older than 75 with urothelial cancer. CDR3: CATRPGDGEAFF. Here the CDR3 DNA reads TGTGCCACCCGTCCAGGGGACGGAGAAGCTTTCTTT.